This entry lists 18 T cell receptor beta chains sequenced from one sample in a study of Graves' ophthalmopathy and Graves' hyperthyroidism. Amplification targeted the TCR beta CDR3 regions, with RNA transcripts as the source material. A first-round RT-PCR used HTBI primers, followed by a second-round multiplex PCR. One entry per CDR3 protein results from TCRdb running MiXCR on the multiplex PCR reads. The table records hundreds of thousands of distinct CDR3 sequences, 35% to 50% of them present only once. Sequenced sample: peripheral blood. The receptors here all came from an adult man with Graves' ophthalmopathy.

This clonotype was seen many times. The chain links TRBV9 to TRBJ1-1; TRBD1 is a possible D gene (6 bases). V was shortened by 4 bases and J by 0 bases, with 10 bases between the two germline ends. CDR1 and CDR2 from the germline V gene are SGDLS and YYNGEE. The CDR3 covers 14 residues. The DNA of the CDR3 is TGTGCCAGCAGCCCTACAGGGATGAACACTGAAGCTTTCTTT. This translates into CASSPTGMNTEAFF.

This clonotype was observed at least ten times. The chain employs TRBV7-9 and TRBJ2-5; no firm D call. Germline values: CDR1 SEHNR, CDR2 FQNEAQ (reference sequence). CDR3 size: 13 residues. V was cut by 4 bases and J by 4 bases, with 10 bases left in between. In DNA form, the CDR3 reads TGTGCCAGCAGCTCGCCGTGGGGAGAGACCCAGTACTTC. Protein sequence: CASSSPWGETQYF.

This clonotype was recorded at least ten times. This rearrangement joins TRBV15 to TRBJ1-6; maybe TRBD1 (5 bases). The germline V and J ends were trimmed by 5 bases and 7 bases, with 18 bases remaining between them. The CDR3 consists of 16 residues. Germline assignment: CDR1 LNHNV and CDR2 YYDKDF (reference sequence). CDR3: CATSALGWGENSPLHF. The CDR3 nucleotides are TGTGCCACCAGCGCCCTAGGGTGGGGCGAGAATTCACCCCTCCACTTT.

This clonotype was counted between two and nine times. The V gene is TRBV11-3, the J gene TRBJ2-5, with 8 bases that match TRBD1. Losses at the gene ends were 6 bases for V and 2 bases for J; bases not matched to a gene: 8. Germline CDR1 is SGHNT and CDR2 is YENEEA. This CDR3 has 15 residues. CDR3 in amino acids: CASSLSGTGQETQYF. The CDR3, as DNA: TGTGCCAGCAGTTTGTCCGGGACAGGTCAAGAGACCCAGTACTTC.

The chain recombines TRBV10-3 with TRBJ1-6; TRBD1 might be the D (6 bases). Germline V gene lookup returns CDR1 ENHRY and CDR2 SYGVKD. The CDR3 runs 13 residues. The V end was cut by 11 bases, the J end by 8 bases, with 16 bases between. The CDR3 reads CAPRGVGDSPLHF. The CDR3 DNA follows: TGTGCCCCCAGGGGAGTTGGGGATTCACCCCTCCACTTT.

In its sample, this clonotype was seen a few times. This chain links TRBV6-5 with TRBJ2-7; 10 nucleotides agree with TRBD1. CDR1 is MNHEY and CDR2 is SVGAGI in the germline V gene. The CDR3 sequence is 15 residues long. CDR3 DNA sequence: TGTACTCCTACCGATCCTGAGGGACAGGGGCTCGAGCAGTACTTC. Its protein product is CTPTDPEGQGLEQYF.

This clonotype appeared many times. The chain couples TRBV9 to TRBJ1-2; D is unclear. The germline gives CDR1 SGDLS, CDR2 YYNGEE. Trimming pared 4 bases from V and 4 bases from J, leaving 14 bases between. The CDR3 contains 14 residues. CDR3 in DNA: TGTGCCAGCAGCCCCCCCGGGGAGGGCTATGGCTACACCTTC. It yields the protein CASSPPGEGYGYTF.

The chain employs TRBV4-3 and TRBJ2-7, with D unresolved. Germline lookup yields CDR1 LGHNA and CDR2 YSLEER. V dropped 1 base and J dropped 0 bases, with 10 bases sitting between them. The CDR3 is 15 residues long. The CDR3 region has the DNA TGCGCCAGCAGCCAAGCGCCGACTCTCTCCTACGAGCAGTACTTC. As protein: CASSQAPTLSYEQYF.

The chain combines TRBV25-1 with TRBJ1-1, with D possibly matching TRBD1 (5 bases). The ends were cut back, 8 bases at V and 0 bases at J, with 16 bases in the middle. Germline lookup yields CDR1 MGHDK and CDR2 SYGVNS. The CDR3 totals 15 residues. Here the CDR3 DNA reads TGTGCCAGCTCACCACAGGCTGATTTGAACACTGAAGCTTTCTTT. The encoded protein is CASSPQADLNTEAFF.

This clonotype was seen ten or more times. V and J are TRBV9 and TRBJ1-5; 7 bases agree with TRBD1. The CDR3 sequence is 14 residues long. The V gene's germline CDR1 is SGDLS and CDR2 YYNGEE. With V trimmed by 4 bases and J by 7 bases, 8 bases remained unmatched. The CDR3 DNA is TGTGCCAGCAGCCGAGGGGGCGCAGGGCAGCCCCAGCATTTT. Protein product: CASSRGGAGQPQHF.

This chain's CDR3 is CAISPGQGNEKLFF. Here the CDR3 DNA reads TGTGCCATTTCACCGGGACAGGGGAATGAAAAACTGTTTTTT. The gene calls are TRBV10-3 and TRBJ1-4; 10 bases match TRBD1. The CDR3 extends over 14 amino acids. The trim removed 9 bases at V and 5 bases at J, leaving 6 bases unmatched. Germline lookup yields CDR1 ENHRY and CDR2 SYGVKD.

As to this clonotype: Compared with germline, one end of the junction differs, possibly owing to a read error. V is TRBV7-6 and J is TRBJ1-6; 12 bases agree with TRBD1. Germline CDR1 is SGHVS and CDR2 is FNYEAQ. The CDR3 extends over 14 amino acids. The CDR3 DNA reads as TGTGTCAGCAGCCGGGACAGGGGGCCTTCACCCCTCCACTTT. Its translation is CVSSRDRGPSPLHF.

This sequence joins TRBV6-1 and TRBJ2-7, with a tentative D call TRBD1 (5 bases). The CDR3 has 13 amino acids. From germline, CDR1 is MNHNS and CDR2 SASEGT. V was trimmed by 6 bases and J by 2 bases, leaving 11 bases between them. CDR3: CASRVLGAYEQYF. The CDR3 DNA reads as TGTGCCAGCAGGGTATTAGGGGCCTACGAGCAGTACTTC.

This clonotype was recorded many times. The chain has TRBV19 and TRBJ2-5, with D maybe TRBD1 (5 bases). V was cut by 4 bases and J by 4 bases, with 10 bases left in between. Germline values: CDR1 LNHDA, CDR2 SQIVND (reference sequence). The CDR3 spans 13 residues. As DNA, the CDR3 is TGTGCCAGTAGTACGGCAGGGCGAGAGACCCAGTACTTC. Residues: CASSTAGRETQYF.

The rearrangement uses TRBV19 and TRBJ2-2; possibly TRBD1 for D (6 bases). CDR1 LNHDA and CDR2 SQIVND come from the germline V gene (reference sequence). The CDR3 runs 14 residues. V lost 5 bases and J 5 bases, leaving 12 bases between the germline ends. The CDR3 coding sequence is TGTGCCAGTAGTTCTACAGGGTCGACCGGGGAGCTGTTTTTT. Its protein is CASSSTGSTGELFF.

This clonotype was seen repeatedly, ten times or more. This sequence joins TRBV6-6 and TRBJ2-5; the D is unclear. The CDR3 spans 13 residues. V was clipped by 2 bases and J by 1 base, with 5 bases between them. Germline CDR1 reads MNHNY; CDR2 reads SVGAGI (reference sequence). The CDR3 bases are TGTGCCAGCAGTTACGGCAGCCAAGAGACCCAGTACTTC. This translates into CASSYGSQETQYF.

Concerning this clonotype itself: Possible read error: a much larger clone is one base away. The gene calls are TRBV2 and TRBJ2-2; maybe TRBD2 (6 bases). Germline CDR1 and CDR2: SNHLY and FYNNEI. The length of the CDR3 is 14 residues. The CDR3 sequence is CASSGREGTGEPFF. In DNA form, the CDR3 reads TGTGCCAGCAGTGGGCGGGAAGGGACCGGGGAGCCGTTTTTT.

This clonotype was counted many times. The chain carries TRBV9 and TRBJ2-7; 7 bases fit TRBD1. The CDR3 loop spans 15 amino acids. The trim removed 4 bases at V and 7 bases at J, leaving 14 bases unmatched. Germline lookup yields CDR1 SGDLS and CDR2 YYNGEE. The CDR3 loop is CASSLPSDRHSEQYF. CDR3 nucleotide sequence: TGTGCCAGCAGCCTACCTTCGGACAGGCACAGTGAGCAGTACTTC.